The 21 T cell receptor beta chains listed next were all sequenced from one sample in a study of identical twins. One entry per CDR3 protein, called by TCRdb with MiXCR from the 5' RACE reads. Of about 570,000 distinct CDR3 sequences listed, 9% to 10% were seen once; the top ten hold 2.5% to 3.5%. Separately, the same data were catalogued under a study of yellow fever vaccine responses in identical twins.

The sample comprised PBMCs. These receptors all stem from a woman aged 18-35 years in good health.

Worth noting for this clonotype: This sequence may be a read error, since a much larger clone differs from it by one base. In DNA form, the CDR3 reads TGTGCCAGCGGTTTATTCGCGGGGGGGTCCCCCGTAGCCAAAAACATTCAGTACTTC. Translating gives CASGLFAGGSPVAKNIQYF. The chain recombines TRBV28 with TRBJ2-4; 9 nucleotides align to TRBD2. The CDR3 contains 19 residues. CDR1 is MDHEN and CDR2 is SYDVKM in the germline V gene.

The table lists this clonotype with a few counts. V usage is TRBV14 and J usage is TRBJ2-7; 7 bases match TRBD2. Trimming removed 4 bases from V and 4 bases from J; junction bases left unmatched: 10. The V gene's germline CDR1 is SGHDN and CDR2 FVKESK. This CDR3 has 15 residues. The CDR3 DNA sequence: TGTGCCAGCAGCCCCGTGGGGGGGTTACTTTACGAGCAGTACTTC. Translated: CASSPVGGLLYEQYF.

This clonotype appeared a few times. The rearrangement links TRBV11-2 to TRBJ2-1; the D gene could be TRBD1 or TRBD2 (6 bases each). CDR3 length equals 15 residues. Germline V gives CDR1 SGHAT, CDR2 FQNNGV. The ends were cut back, 1 base at V and 6 bases at J, with 13 bases in the middle. CDR3 DNA sequence: TGTGCCAGCAGCTTAGGAGGGGGGCCGGTCAATGAGCAGTTCTTC. It specifies CASSLGGGPVNEQFF. Drawing the rest from reference TRBV11-2 and TRBJ2-1, the complete variable domain is EAGVAQSPRYKIIEKRQSVAFWCNPISGHATLYWYQQILGQGPKLLIQFQNNGVVDDSQLPKDRFSAERLKGVDSTLKIQPAKLEDSAVYLCASSLGGGPVNEQFFGPGTRLTVL.

The chain couples TRBV5-1 to TRBJ2-3, with TRBD2 matching over 14 bases. Germline CDR1 and CDR2: SGHRS and YFSETQ. This CDR3 region has 17 residues. V shed 3 bases, J shed 5 bases, and the junction held 8 bases outside the gene matches. DNA for the CDR3: TGCGCCAGCAGCTGGGGACTAGCGGGGGCAATTGGAGATACGCAGTATTTT. It codes for CASSWGLAGAIGDTQYF.

Comments on this clonotype: This may be a read error: a much more frequent sequence differs by one nucleotide. In DNA, the CDR3 is TGTGCCAGCAGCTTTCGGCCTGGGACATACCAAGAGGCCCAGTACTTC. Translation: CASSFRPGTYQEAQYF. The V gene is TRBV7-2, the J gene TRBJ2-5; a weak D match, TRBD1 (6 bases). The length of the CDR3 is 16 residues. Germline values: CDR1 SGHTA, CDR2 FQGNSA.

The V gene is TRBV5-4, the J gene TRBJ2-1; 8 bases are a match to TRBD2. The CDR3 totals 14 residues. V was pared by 4 bases and J by 5 bases, with 5 bases of the junction left unmatched. Germline CDR1 SGHNT, CDR2 YYREEE (reference sequence). The CDR3 reads CASSPTGGHNEQFF. Here the CDR3 DNA reads TGTGCCAGCAGCCCAACGGGAGGGCACAATGAGCAGTTCTTC.

The chain couples TRBV11-2 to TRBJ2-7; 7 bases line up with TRBD1. Trimming took 5 bases from V and 0 from J; bases not matched to a gene: 10. Per germline, CDR1 SGHAT and CDR2 FQNNGV. The CDR3 totals 16 residues. The CDR3 loop reads CASSPQTGLSSYEQYF. CDR3 sequence (DNA): TGTGCCAGCAGCCCCCAGACAGGGCTTAGCTCCTACGAGCAGTACTTC.

This clonotype was observed many times. The V and J genes are TRBV5-1 and TRBJ2-2, with D possibly TRBD2 on 6 matching bases. CDR3 length: 16 amino acids. CDR1 and CDR2 from the germline V gene are SGHRS and YFSETQ. V was pared by 4 bases and J by 3 bases, with 16 bases between. The CDR3 sequence: CASSPTVGGDTGELFF. The CDR3 DNA follows: TGCGCCAGCAGCCCGACCGTCGGCGGGGACACCGGGGAGCTGTTTTTT.

This clonotype was counted at least ten times. This rearrangement joins TRBV28 to TRBJ2-7, with D uncertain. Looked up from germline, CDR1 is MDHEN and CDR2 is SYDVKM. Trimming stripped 7 bases from V and 0 bases from J, with 13 bases between. This CDR3 comprises 14 residues. The CDR3 nucleotides are TGTGCCAGCACCCTAGGGCCCTTCTCCTACGAGCAGTACTTC. Translated, it gives CASTLGPFSYEQYF.

This clonotype was picked up many times. The genes are TRBV25-1 and TRBJ2-7; no clear D gene. V was cut by 3 bases and J by 4 bases, with 7 bases left in between. CDR1 MGHDK and CDR2 SYGVNS come from the germline V gene. CDR3 length: 12 amino acids. CDR3: CASSDVWYEQYF. In DNA, the CDR3 is TGTGCCAGCAGTGATGTATGGTACGAGCAGTACTTC.

This rearrangement joins TRBV5-5 to TRBJ2-1, with D possibly being TRBD1 or TRBD2 (5 bases each). This CDR3 has 13 amino acids. Germline values: CDR1 SGHKS, CDR2 YYEKEE (reference sequence). V was cut by 6 bases and J by 9 bases, with 16 bases left in between. This CDR3 reads CASNGQFGSEQFF. The CDR3 DNA sequence: TGTGCCAGCAACGGACAATTTGGGAGTGAGCAGTTCTTC.

CDR3 region: CASSGGALFF. CDR3 DNA: TGTGCCAGCAGTGGGGGGGCTCTGTTCTTC. This chain uses TRBV7-8 with TRBJ2-1; perhaps TRBD2 as D (7 bases). This CDR3 region has 10 residues. Trimming stripped 6 bases from V and 15 bases from J, with 12 bases between. CDR1 and CDR2 from the germline V gene are SGHVS and FQNEAQ.

This rearrangement joins TRBV6-1 to TRBJ2-7, with D perhaps matching TRBD2 (6 bases). This CDR3 spans 14 amino acids. The germline V gene encodes CDR1 MNHNS and CDR2 SASEGT. V lost 5 bases, J lost 5 bases, and 16 bases lay in between. The CDR3 DNA reads as TGTGCCAGCAGTCTCGGGGGTAGGTGGAACGAGCAGTACTTC. It encodes CASSLGGRWNEQYF.

V and J are TRBV5-1 and TRBJ2-1, with 14 nucleotides matching TRBD2. V lost 7 bases, J lost 5 bases, and 11 bases stayed unmatched. Germline CDR1 is SGHRS and CDR2 is YFSETQ. The CDR3 has 17 residues. The CDR3 loop is CASAPPGLAGANNEQFF. The CDR3 coding sequence is TGCGCCAGCGCCCCACCGGGACTAGCGGGGGCCAACAATGAGCAGTTCTTC.

This clonotype has a count of ten or more. The V gene is TRBV11-2, the J gene TRBJ2-1; no definite D call. Trimming stripped 0 bases from V and 5 bases from J, with 11 bases between. This CDR3 has 15 residues. Per germline, CDR1 SGHAT and CDR2 FQNNGV. CDR3 coding DNA: TGTGCCAGCAGCTTAGAGGGCAACAACAACAATGAGCAGTTCTTC. Translated: CASSLEGNNNNEQFF.

This clonotype came up many times. This chain uses TRBV9 with TRBJ1-2; 9 bases line up with TRBD1. Germline CDR1 reads SGDLS; CDR2 reads YYNGEE. J lost 4 bases, V lost 3 bases, and 4 bases had no gene match. This CDR3 is 14 amino acids long. The CDR3 nucleotides read TGTGCCAGCAGCGCGGTGACAGGGGGCTATGGCTACACCTTC. Its protein is CASSAVTGGYGYTF.

In its sample, this clonotype was seen a few times. The CDR3: CSASHIGSTHNEQFF. Here the CDR3 DNA reads TGCAGTGCTTCCCATATCGGGAGTACCCACAATGAGCAGTTCTTC. V is TRBV20-1 and J is TRBJ2-1; perhaps TRBD2 as D (6 bases). The CDR3 sequence is 15 residues long. Germline V lookup: CDR1 DFQATT, CDR2 SNEGSKA (reference sequence). Trimming shortened V by 5 bases and J by 5 bases, and 19 bases separated the two germline ends.

This clonotype was found many times. The chain is built from TRBV12-3 or TRBV12-4 and TRBJ2-1; a weak D match, TRBD2 (6 bases). Trimming left V 2 bases short and J 4 bases short, with 12 bases between. The CDR3 is 15 residues long. The CDR3 spells CASSLFGSYYNEQFF. The CDR3 DNA reads TGTGCCAGCAGTTTATTCGGGAGTTATTACAATGAGCAGTTCTTC.

The chain employs TRBV10-1 and TRBJ2-7; 8 bases agree with TRBD2. The CDR3 extends over 14 amino acids. Germline V gives CDR1 WNHNN, CDR2 SYGVQD (reference sequence). With 0 bases clipped from V and 6 bases from J, the junction kept 4 bases outside the gene matches. The CDR3 is CASSESALAGEQYF. CDR3 nucleotides: TGCGCCAGCAGTGAGTCGGCGCTAGCGGGCGAGCAGTACTTC.

This clonotype was picked up a small number of times. The chain uses TRBV5-1 and TRBJ2-6, with D tentatively TRBD1 (5 bases). The V gene lost 0 bases and the J gene lost 2 bases, with 15 bases spanning the gap. Germline V gene sequence: CDR1 SGHRS, CDR2 YFSETQ. This CDR3 is 18 amino acids long. The CDR3: CASSLALQDLAGANVLTF. Here the CDR3 DNA reads TGCGCCAGCAGCTTGGCTTTACAGGACCTAGCTGGGGCCAACGTCCTGACTTTC.

This clonotype was seen ten or more times. The chain joins TRBV27 to TRBJ1-1; TRBD1 matches 8 bases. Germline CDR1 reads MNHEY; CDR2 reads SMNVEV (reference sequence). J lost 6 bases, V lost 4 bases, and 10 bases had no gene match. The CDR3 totals 15 residues. The CDR3 spells CASSSFSTGESEAFF. CDR3 coding DNA: TGTGCCAGCAGTTCTTTTTCGACAGGGGAGTCTGAAGCTTTCTTT.